A selection of T cell receptor beta chains follows, all from one sample in a study of T cells after yellow fever vaccination. Using its own MiXCR run on the 5' RACE reads, TCRdb lists one record per CDR3 protein. Altogether 320,000 or so distinct CDR3 sequences are present, approximately 8% being singletons, with the ten largest covering around 17%. Sequencing used PBMCs, obtained 35 to 50 days after the first yellow fever vaccination. The receptor set was obtained from a man aged 18 to 30 who received the YFV17D yellow fever vaccine. Each CDR3 is given with its conserved first and last residue. A D gene is named only where the DNA matches it firmly. A row's size may be missing; if present it is once, few, many or a size class.

D gene: NA
V gene: TRBV12-3/TRBV12-4
J gene: TRBJ1-2
clone size: NA
CDR3 protein: CASSPYQGMIFSYGYTF
CDR3 DNA: TGTGCCAGCAGTCCCTACCAGGGGATGATCTTCTCCTATGGCTACACCTTC

D gene: NA
V gene: TRBV5-4
J gene: TRBJ2-2
clone size: few
CDR3 protein: CASRDSYTGELFF
CDR3 DNA: TGTGCCAGCCGGGACTCTTACACCGGGGAGCTGTTTTTT

D gene: NA
V gene: TRBV20-1
J gene: TRBJ1-4
clone size: NA
CDR3 protein: CSARGASTNEKLFF
CDR3 DNA: TGCAGTGCTAGAGGGGCATCAACTAATGAAAAACTGTTTTTT

D gene: NA
V gene: TRBV7-2
J gene: TRBJ1-4
clone size: few
CDR3 protein: CASSPDPGFNEKLFF
CDR3 DNA: TGTGCCAGCAGCCCAGATCCGGGGTTTAATGAAAAACTGTTTTTT

D gene: NA
V gene: TRBV11-2
J gene: TRBJ2-5
clone size: few
CDR3 protein: CASSLVLSGGETQYF
CDR3 DNA: TGTGCCAGCAGCTTAGTCCTCTCCGGGGGCGAGACCCAGTACTTC

D gene: NA
V gene: TRBV10-2
J gene: TRBJ1-2
clone size: few
CDR3 protein: CASTGILDYGYTF
CDR3 DNA: TGCGCCAGCACGGGCATTCTCGACTATGGCTACACCTTC

D gene: TRBD2
V gene: TRBV5-1
J gene: TRBJ2-6
clone size: many
CDR3 protein: CASSIGTISGANVLTF
CDR3 DNA: TGCGCCAGCAGCATCGGGACTATCTCTGGGGCCAACGTCCTGACTTTC

D gene: NA
V gene: TRBV9
J gene: TRBJ2-2
clone size: NA
CDR3 protein: CASSDTKGGTGELFF
CDR3 DNA: TGTGCCAGCAGCGACACAAAGGGGGGGACCGGGGAGCTGTTTTTT

D gene: NA
V gene: TRBV2
J gene: TRBJ2-5
clone size: NA
CDR3 protein: CASSEGGRSNGETQYF
CDR3 DNA: TGTGCCAGCAGTGAGGGAGGCAGGTCAAACGGGGAGACCCAGTACTTC

D gene: NA
V gene: TRBV6-5
J gene: TRBJ1-5
clone size: NA
CDR3 protein: CASSYSDNQPQHF
CDR3 DNA: TGTGCCAGCAGTTACTCGGATAATCAGCCCCAGCATTTT

D gene: TRBD1
V gene: TRBV15
J gene: TRBJ2-1
clone size: NA
CDR3 protein: CATSYRGPYNEQFF
CDR3 DNA: TGTGCCACCTCGTACAGGGGCCCCTACAATGAGCAGTTCTTC

D gene: TRBD1
V gene: TRBV4-3
J gene: TRBJ2-3
clone size: few
CDR3 protein: CASSQDIQGASDTQYF
CDR3 DNA: TGCGCCAGCAGCCAAGATATACAGGGGGCTTCGGATACGCAGTATTTT